Given below is one T cell receptor beta chain in context. Its cognate antigen has yet to be identified. Base-call qualities are not available, and no considerably larger clone is one nucleotide away. The record originates from a study of cytomegalovirus exposure and HLA in healthy donors listed by TCRdb under 2017. Study-level background: In an earlier analysis of 587 of the donors, roughly 300 Gb of sequence data and 90 million to 120 million unique TCR beta sequences from 180 million or so T cells were reported. An early release that covered 640 HLA-typed donors contained approximately 300 gigabases of sequencing data and 65 million to 100 million unique TCR sequences. Of the roughly 390 genotyped donors, about 84% fell in the genetic ancestry cluster associated with self-reported Caucasian donors. The study was designed to test whether signatures of past pathogen exposure could be identified by cataloging public T cell receptors. The study used immunosequencing to profile the T cell repertoires of 600 to 850 subjects and linked those repertoires to cytomegalovirus serostatus. Besides the first cohort of approximately 670 subjects, a separate validation cohort made up of 120 or so different subjects was used. High-throughput TCR immunosequencing, statistical association of individual TCRs with disease status, and machine learning were combined to predict cytomegalovirus infection status. To study patterns of TCR occurrence, a later analysis re-analyzed previously published TCR beta repertoires from 666 donors and added high-resolution HLA genotyping. Rather than drawing on any new phenotypic data, the later analysis identified candidate immune exposures from TCR beta sequences and the way those sequences occurred across donors. In an earlier analysis of a few hundred of the donors, high-throughput TCR beta sequencing was used to judge whether each TCR beta V gene segment behaved as functional or pseudogenic. Donor age, sex, ethnicity and CMV serostatus were compiled together with the repertoire data. A later genetic analysis used genome-wide SNP genotypes for about 55% of the 666 donors, treating that subset as a discovery cohort. Every repertoire in the discovery cohort had been generated on one and the same sequencing platform. HLA typing covered class I and class II loci at four-digit resolution. Typing coverage differed by locus: A, B, C, DRB1 and DQB1 were typed in roughly 620-630 donors, DQA1 in about 560, DPA1 in around 600, and DPB1 in roughly 470. Roughly five DR-DQ haplotypes were treated as single units for association and clustering because of strong linkage in the cohort. Among a few hundred genotyped donors of the cohort, an average of approximately 240,000 unique TCR beta nucleotide sequences were sequenced per donor, approximately 20% of them non-productive.

Unmatched junction bases come to 4, with V trimmed by 0 bases and J by 4 bases. The CDR3 runs 15 residues from the cysteine to the phenylalanine. CDR3 DNA is the only sequence kept; it has 45 bases, read in frame from the first base. Per the germline V gene, MNHNS is the CDR1 and SASEGT is the CDR2. The cohort was made up of 650 to 700 healthy bone marrow donors. At the time of sampling, every cohort member was nominally healthy, though immune exposures that went unrecorded were likely present. The donor was CMV seronegative and belonged to the group of roughly 330 seronegative cohort members. Each donor provided a peripheral blood sample, and peripheral blood mononuclear cells were used for TCR beta sequencing. Genomic DNA was extracted from the blood cell samples with the Qiagen DNeasy Blood Extraction Kit. Study-wide conclusions, independent of this receptor: Because the 87-base-pair reads could not distinguish some IMGT-functional V segments, including TRBV6-2 and TRBV6-3, those segments were excluded. Correlated functional status among segregating V segments might reflect linkage disequilibrium, but an unknown experimental factor could not be ruled out. Because counts were too low, about 15 rarely observed V segments, including chromosome 9 orphons, were left out of the earlier analysis of about 500 of the donors. The study listed 164 TCR beta chains as associated with cytomegalovirus. A group of highly shared sequence variants was considered likely to be a technical artifact of the sequencing pipeline. Presence/absence analyses assumed roughly uniform sequencing depth across donors, an assumption that may not hold. V-gene and J-gene trimming of TCR beta chains was associated with a missense DCLRE1C variant in a later genetic analysis, and the association was replicated in an independent cohort. Most TCR sequences were seen in very few donors, while some public TCRs were found in many individuals. Because some donors lacked HLA typing at each locus, the association tests relied only on the typed subset. Only TCR beta chains were sequenced in this cohort, and the absence of alpha or paired-chain data limited detectable features. In a later analysis, most CMV-associated TCR beta chains were found to appear HLA-restricted, with HLA associations seemingly driven largely by CMV exposure. Cytomegalovirus status was reported to be diagnosed by the classifier with high specificity and sensitivity in both the original and validation cohorts. In a later analysis, TCR association rates were found to vary across HLA loci, with the most associated TCRs seen for DRB1 alleles and the fewest for HLA-C alleles. Compared with the approximately 600-donor mean, donors in an Asian-associated ancestry cluster had fewer N-insertions in productive TCRs, according to a later genetic analysis. A further reported finding was that TCR beta sequences accurately predicted the HLA-A and HLA-B alleles for most subjects in the first cohort. For the cohort, immune exposure information was limited to CMV serostatus. A few of the identified cytomegalovirus-associated TCR beta chains were confirmed in vitro to be specific for cytomegalovirus antigens. A later analysis found that HLA-associated TCR beta chains were more clonally expanded and had lower generation probabilities than equally common non-associated chains. According to a later analysis, parvovirus B19, influenza, CMV and Epstein-Barr virus appeared linked to several top co-occurrence clusters. It was suggested by the authors that the approach could potentially be generalized to other disease states and immunological phenotypes. In an earlier analysis of approximately 590 of the donors, most TCR beta V segments appeared in productive rearrangements about 87% or about 30% of the time, broadly matching IMGT annotations. Strong co-occurrence of HLA alleles, especially DR and DQ, made assigning TCR associations to individual alleles difficult. A later analysis associated 17,000 or so TCR beta sequences with specific HLA alleles at a false discovery rate of 0.05.

Libraries were built with the immunoSEQ multiplex PCR assay. A mixture of 60 forward primers for TCR Vbeta segments and 13 reverse primers for TCR Jbeta segments was used in the multiplex PCR. Amplification of the CDR3 region of rearranged TCR beta genes was performed with a multiplex PCR assay on genomic DNA. On the Illumina HiSeq System, the amplified TCR beta libraries were sequenced as 87-base-pair reads. In the authors' own workflow: A later analysis counted about 80 million unique TCR beta chains across the 666 repertoires, and about 10 million of these chains were shared by at least two donors. To remove PCR and sequencing errors, raw reads were error-corrected and collapsed into unique sequences using a nearest-neighbor algorithm that merged closely related sequences. CDR3 sequences were aligned to IMGT reference sequences to assign V, D and J gene segments. For a sequence to be retained, at least a six-nucleotide match to both a V gene segment and a J gene segment was required. A rearrangement was called productive if the CDR3 had no stop codons and remained in frame with V and J, and every other rearrangement was called non-productive. Following IMGT convention, CDR3 was defined as the stretch from the second conserved V-encoded cysteine to the conserved J-encoded phenylalanine. Sequences without an unambiguous match to a single V gene segment were excluded from the earlier analysis of about 600 of the donors. In an earlier analysis of some 590 of the donors, V segments were called functional above 56.7% productive rearrangements and were called segregating when the between-donor standard deviation exceeded 5%. A statistical classification framework was built for diagnosing cytomegalovirus status from the catalog of TCR beta chain sequences. A later analysis assigned V and J genes by comparing TCR nucleotide sequences with IMGT/GENE-DB human TR gene sequences. In a later analysis, CDR3 sequences and most-parsimonious VDJ recombination scenarios were assigned using the TCRdist pipeline. A later analysis defined each TCR beta chain by its CDR3 amino acid sequence plus V-gene family, and excluded reads lacking a unique V-gene family. As a way to deal with suspected cross-contamination and a sequencing artifact, a later analysis dropped hundreds of nucleotide sequences that were highly shared and had low generation probability. A later analysis calculated a clonal expansion index for each public chain from normalized within-repertoire ranks of inferred template counts. A later analysis computed generation probabilities with a VDJ recombination model fitted to out-of-frame rearrangements, and checked the results against IGoR. Hypergeometric tests were used in a later analysis to score TCR-TCR, TCR-HLA and TCR-CMV co-occurrence, with a repertoire-size bias correction applied to the TCR pairs. To estimate false discovery rates, a later analysis permuted the HLA or CMV assignments 20 times. In a later analysis, co-occurring TCRs were grouped using DBSCAN, with TCRdist sequence similarity added in when clustering inside HLA-allele-positive subsets. Co-occurrence clustering excluded repertoires with fewer than 30,000 or more than 120,000 public chains, plus five with anomalous nucleotide sharing. In its TCRdb copy, this immuneACCESS table keeps in-frame sequences only and misses some clones. Where compared with another copy, unresolved V genes explain less than half of these, and the others have no known cause. V, J and clone size are those of that table, while D and trimming were read from the DNA. The sample includes 150,000 to 200,000 clones, with over 75% observed a single time. Around 2.2% of the sample is in the top ten clones.

This clonotype originated in a man between 60 and 75 years old in good health and CMV-seronegative. This chain joins TRBV6-1 to TRBJ2-7; 9 bases in between match TRBD1. The sequencing sample was made of PBMCs. The CDR3 reads as follows: CASSEAEGQGYEQYF. The DNA reads TGTGCCAGCAGTGAAGCTGAGGGACAGGGATACGAGCAGTACTTC.